The rows below give T cell receptor beta chains drawn from one sample of a study of vaccination and CD4 T cells after COVID-19. Their recognized antigens are unknown. MiXCR was run by TCRdb on the PCR reads, yielding one entry per CDR3 protein. The sample lists approximately 9,900 distinct CDR3 sequences, 45% to 65% occurring once. The sample comprised CD4+ T cells from blood, cultured in vitro. The receptors were sampled from a human donor who had recovered from COVID-19. The CDR3 runs from the conserved cysteine through the conserved F or W. The D gene is left open where the match is weak. Size tells how often a clone was seen (once, few, many) or the class of an expanded clone, and some rows leave it out.

J gene,D gene,CDR3 length,V gene,clone size,CDR3 DNA,CDR3 protein
TRBJ2-1,.,14,TRBV6-5,.,TGTGCCAGCAGTTACGATATCCCCTACAATGAGCAGTTCTTC,CASSYDIPYNEQFF
TRBJ1-2,.,13,TRBV6-1,.,TGTGCCAGCAGTGAAGACACCCGCTATGGCTACACCTTC,CASSEDTRYGYTF
TRBJ1-1,.,14,TRBV6-2/TRBV6-3,few,TGTGCCAGCAGTTCTGCCGGAGGGTACACTGAAGCTTTCTTT,CASSSAGGYTEAFF
TRBJ2-2,.,19,TRBV6-1,.,TGTGCCAGCAGCGCAGGGGGCGGGCTTACTAGCGGGTTCACCGGGGAGCTGTTTTTT,CASSAGGGLTSGFTGELFF
TRBJ1-5,.,14,TRBV6-2/TRBV6-3,few,TGTGCCAGCAGTTACGTCTCCAGCAATCAGCCCCAGCATTTT,CASSYVSSNQPQHF
TRBJ2-1,.,14,TRBV6-2/TRBV6-3,.,TGTGCCAGCAGTTACTCGCCAGGCGACAATGAGCAGTTCTTC,CASSYSPGDNEQFF
TRBJ2-3,.,15,TRBV12-3/TRBV12-4,few,TGTGCCAGCAGTTTCGGTACAGGCCCCACAGATACGCAGTATTTT,CASSFGTGPTDTQYF
TRBJ2-3,.,15,TRBV7-2,.,TGTGCCAGCAGCCATCGACCTGCGTCCCCAGATACGCAGTATTTT,CASSHRPASPDTQYF
TRBJ1-1,.,14,TRBV2,.,TGTGCCAGCAGTGAAACCGACAGTGTCCCTGAAGCTTTCTTT,CASSETDSVPEAFF
TRBJ2-3,TRBD1,17,TRBV7-6,.,TGTGCCAGCAGCCGTGGGCTCAGGGACAGGGGCACAGATACGCAGTATTTT,CASSRGLRDRGTDTQYF
TRBJ1-2,.,14,TRBV20-1,.,TGCAGTGCCCCCCTCTCCGGCAATCACTATGGCTACACCTTC,CSAPLSGNHYGYTF
TRBJ1-2,.,13,TRBV7-2,.,TGTGCCAGCACCCTAGAGGCAGGGCGGGGCTACACCTTC,CASTLEAGRGYTF
TRBJ2-7,.,12,TRBV20-1,.,TGCAGTGCTAGGGGGACCATCTTTGAGCAGTACTTC,CSARGTIFEQYF
TRBJ2-2,.,14,TRBV11-3,few,TGTGCCAGCCAAACCCGTTCGAACACCGGGGAGCTGTTTTTT,CASQTRSNTGELFF
TRBJ2-7,TRBD2,13,TRBV10-3,.,TGTGCCATCGGGCGGGGACTAAACTACGAGCAGTACTTC,CAIGRGLNYEQYF
TRBJ1-1,.,13,TRBV20-1,.,TGCAGTGCTAGAATACGACAGTCCGGGGAAGCTTTCTTT,CSARIRQSGEAFF
TRBJ2-5,TRBD2,16,TRBV20-1,.,TGCAGTGCTAGAGATGTACTAGCGGGAAGGGGGGGGGCCCAGTACTTC,CSARDVLAGRGGAQYF
TRBJ2-3,.,13,TRBV7-8,.,TGTGCCAGCAGCTTAGCGAGCACAGATACGCAGTATTTT,CASSLASTDTQYF
TRBJ2-1,TRBD1,14,TRBV7-6,once,TGTGCCAGCAGCTTGGGGACAGGGCGCGATGAGCAGTTCTTC,CASSLGTGRDEQFF
TRBJ2-2,.,15,TRBV24-1,.,TGTGCCACCAGTGACCCCCGACGAGGCAGTGAGGAGCTGTTTTTT,CATSDPRRGSEELFF
TRBJ2-3,TRBD2,16,TRBV28,.,TGTGCCAGCACGTGGGCAAGCGGGAGTTCCCCAGATACGCAGTATTTT,CASTWASGSSPDTQYF
TRBJ1-1,.,17,TRBV14,.,TGTGCCAGCAGCCAACGCCGGGCCCAAGGTTGGAACACTGAAGCTTTCTTT,CASSQRRAQGWNTEAFF
TRBJ1-1,TRBD1,14,TRBV24-1,few,TGTGCCACCAGTGGTCTAGTGGACAGGTCTGAAGCTTTCTTT,CATSGLVDRSEAFF
TRBJ1-1,.,12,TRBV11-2,.,TGTGCCAGCAGCATACAGGGCACTGAAGCTTTCTTT,CASSIQGTEAFF
TRBJ1-2,TRBD1,13,TRBV20-1,.,TGCAGTGCCCCTCGGGGAGGGGGCGATGGCTACACCTTC,CSAPRGGGDGYTF
TRBJ2-3,.,17,TRBV20-1,.,TGCAGTGCTAGTCCCGGACTAGATAGGGGGGCCGCAGATACGCAGTATTTT,CSASPGLDRGAADTQYF
TRBJ2-7,.,16,TRBV28,.,TGTGCCAGCAGTTTATATTTGGATCCCCGCGCGAACGAGCAGTACTTC,CASSLYLDPRANEQYF
TRBJ2-3,.,16,TRBV12-3/TRBV12-4,.,TGTGCCAGCAGTTTACTCGGAAGACTTAGCACAGATACGCAGTATTTT,CASSLLGRLSTDTQYF
TRBJ2-7,.,14,TRBV11-3,.,TGTGCCAGCAGCCCAAGGGGGGTCCCGGGCGAGCAGTACTTC,CASSPRGVPGEQYF
TRBJ2-7,TRBD1,14,TRBV20-1,.,TGCAGTGCGGGGACAGGGCAGCCTGCCTACGAGCAGTACTTC,CSAGTGQPAYEQYF
TRBJ1-1,.,15,TRBV11-1,.,TGTGCCAGCAGCTTAGCGCAGGCAGCCAACACTGAAGCTTTCTTT,CASSLAQAANTEAFF
TRBJ2-7,.,11,TRBV27,.,TGTGCCAGCAGTAAGGGATACGAGCAGTACTTC,CASSKGYEQYF
TRBJ1-1,TRBD1,14,TRBV2,.,TGTGCCAGCAGTCATGAGGGGGCAGGCACTGAAGCTTTCTTT,CASSHEGAGTEAFF
TRBJ2-3,.,15,TRBV12-3/TRBV12-4,.,TGTGCCAGCAGTTTATTCCCTCTCGGAACAGATACGCAGTATTTT,CASSLFPLGTDTQYF
TRBJ2-3,.,15,TRBV7-3,.,TGTGCCAGCAGCTTAACGTCAGTCGCCGAAGATACGCAGTATTTT,CASSLTSVAEDTQYF
TRBJ2-5,TRBD2,15,TRBV18,.,TGTGCCAGCTCACCGCGACTAGCGGACCGAGAGACCCAGTACTTC,CASSPRLADRETQYF
TRBJ1-5,.,13,TRBV27,.,TGTGCCAGCGGCCTAGAGAGCAATCAGCCCCAGCATTTT,CASGLESNQPQHF
TRBJ1-5,TRBD1,15,TRBV29-1,.,TGCAGCGTTGCGGAGGGCAGGGGGGTGAGTCAGCCCCAGCATTTT,CSVAEGRGVSQPQHF
TRBJ2-5,.,14,TRBV6-2/TRBV6-3,.,TGTGCCAGCAGGGGGACTTTGTTTCAAGAGACCCAGTACTTC,CASRGTLFQETQYF
TRBJ2-7,.,14,TRBV18,medium-sized,TGTGCCAGCTCACCGACGACAGCCTACTACGAGCAGTACTTC,CASSPTTAYYEQYF